This T cell receptor (beta chain) was obtained from a study of T cell responses to AZD1222 COVID-19 vaccine. Study-level background: Both about-4-week and about-12-week second-dose recipients were combined.

V gave up 1 base and J gave up 4 bases, with 12 bases separating them. CDR1 is MGHRA, CDR2 YSYEKL, per germline. CDR3 size: 15 residues. TCRdb's copy holds only in-frame clones and misses some; the assay was immunoSEQ multiplex PCR. The table has some 80,000 clones, 86% seen once. As to this clone: The antigen is not known.

General study findings and limits: Spike was spanned by vaccine-associated CD4 TCRs, with dominance at 160-218 and 743-854. Donors were chiefly white British, with a greater number of females, and clonal diversity was perhaps underestimated. Researchers took repertoire samples only after the peak T cell response had come.

The specimen was peripheral blood, collected on day 0 of AZD1222 vaccination. The clonotype was recovered from an adult in good health. The chain carries TRBV4-1 and TRBJ2-3, with D perhaps TRBD2 (6 bases). The CDR3 DNA is TGCGCCAGCAGCCAAGTCGGGGGAGAGGCAGATACGCAGTATTTT. This gives the protein CASSQVGGEADTQYF.